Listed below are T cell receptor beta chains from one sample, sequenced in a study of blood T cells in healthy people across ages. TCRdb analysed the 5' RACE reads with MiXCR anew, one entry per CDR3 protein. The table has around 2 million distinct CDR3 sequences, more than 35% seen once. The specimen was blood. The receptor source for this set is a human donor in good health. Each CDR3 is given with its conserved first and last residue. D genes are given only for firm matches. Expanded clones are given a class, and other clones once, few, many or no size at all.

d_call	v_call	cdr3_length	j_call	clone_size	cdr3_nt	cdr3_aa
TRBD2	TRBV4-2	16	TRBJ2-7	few	TGTGCCAGCAGCCAAGAATACGGGGGGAACTCCTACGAGCAGTACTTC	CASSQEYGGNSYEQYF
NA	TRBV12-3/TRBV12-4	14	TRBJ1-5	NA	TGTGCCAGCGACGAGGGAACAAGCAATCAGCCCCAGCATTTT	CASDEGTSNQPQHF
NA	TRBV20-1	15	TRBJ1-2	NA	TGCAGTGCTAGAGGCGGGGCAGGCAGCTCCTATGTCTACACCTTC	CSARGGAGSSYVYTF
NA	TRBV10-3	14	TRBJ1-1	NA	TGTGCCATCAGTGAGTCGGCAGCTAACACTGAAGCTTTCTTT	CAISESAANTEAFF
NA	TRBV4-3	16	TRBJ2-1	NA	TGCGCCAGCAGCGGATTGTGGGGGGGGGCTGTGAATGAGCAGTTCTTC	CASSGLWGGAVNEQFF
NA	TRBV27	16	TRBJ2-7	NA	TGTGCCAGCAGTCCAAGGCCCGCCCCTAGAGTCCACGAGCAGTACTTC	CASSPRPAPRVHEQYF
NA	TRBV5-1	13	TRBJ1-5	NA	TGCGCCAGCAGTCCCACTTTCAATCAGCCCCAGCATTTT	CASSPTFNQPQHF
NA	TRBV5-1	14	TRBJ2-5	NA	TGCGCCAGCAGCTTGGATGTGGGTTGGGAGACCCAGTACTTC	CASSLDVGWETQYF
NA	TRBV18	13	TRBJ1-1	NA	TGTGCCAGCTCACCAATGATGGACACTGAAGCTTTCTTT	CASSPMMDTEAFF
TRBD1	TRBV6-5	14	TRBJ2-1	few	TGTGCCAGCAGCCGTAGGGGGCCAAGCCCACGGGAGTTCTTC	CASSRRGPSPREFF
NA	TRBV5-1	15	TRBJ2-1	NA	TGCGCCAGCAGCTTGATTGCTGGGGAAAACAATGAGCAGTTCTTC	CASSLIAGENNEQFF
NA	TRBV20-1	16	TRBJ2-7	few	TGCAGTGCTAGAGAGTGGTGGGGGTCGAGCTCCTACGAGCAGTACTTC	CSAREWWGSSSYEQYF
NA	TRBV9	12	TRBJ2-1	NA	TGTACCAGCAGCCCGATTGGGGGGGAGCAGTTCTTC	CTSSPIGGEQFF
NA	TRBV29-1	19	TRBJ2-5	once	TGCAGCGTTGGCCTCGACCTAAGATTCAGGGAGTTGGGAGAAGAGACCCAGTACTTC	CSVGLDLRFRELGEETQYF
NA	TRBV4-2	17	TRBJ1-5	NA	TGTGCCAGCAGCCTTCTGCAGGGGCCCCAGTTCAATCAGCCCCAGCATTTT	CASSLLQGPQFNQPQHF
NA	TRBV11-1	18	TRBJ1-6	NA	TGTGCCAGCAGCTCGCGTCAAGGGAGATTTCGAGGAGATTCACCCCTCCACTTT	CASSSRQGRFRGDSPLHF
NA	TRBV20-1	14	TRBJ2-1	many	TGCAGTGCTAGAGAAGGGACTTCCGACAATGAGCAGTTCTTC	CSAREGTSDNEQFF
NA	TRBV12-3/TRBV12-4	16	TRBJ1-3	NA	TGTGCCAGCAGTTTAGCCCGGTGGGGACGGGGAAACACCATATATTTT	CASSLARWGRGNTIYF
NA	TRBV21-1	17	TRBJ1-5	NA	NA	CASSKVGRGAGNQSQHF
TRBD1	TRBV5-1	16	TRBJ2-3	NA	TGCGCCAGCAGAACCCCGGGACAGGGGGCGGTAGATACGCAGTATTTT	CASRTPGQGAVDTQYF